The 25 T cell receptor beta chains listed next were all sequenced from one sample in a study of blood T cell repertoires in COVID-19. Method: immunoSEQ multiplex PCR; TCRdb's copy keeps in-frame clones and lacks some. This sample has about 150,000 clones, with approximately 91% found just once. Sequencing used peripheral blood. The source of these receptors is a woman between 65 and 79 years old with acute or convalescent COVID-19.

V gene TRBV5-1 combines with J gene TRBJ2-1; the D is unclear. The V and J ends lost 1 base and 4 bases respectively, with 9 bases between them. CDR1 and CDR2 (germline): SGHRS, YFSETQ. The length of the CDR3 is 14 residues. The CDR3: CASSLTDPYNEQFF. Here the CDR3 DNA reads TGCGCCAGCAGCTTGACAGATCCGTACAATGAGCAGTTCTTC.

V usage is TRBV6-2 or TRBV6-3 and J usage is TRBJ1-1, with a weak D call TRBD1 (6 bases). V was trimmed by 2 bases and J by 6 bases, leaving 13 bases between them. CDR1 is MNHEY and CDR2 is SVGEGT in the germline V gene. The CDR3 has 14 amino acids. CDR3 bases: TGTGCCAGCAGTTACGACAGGAGTAGGGCTGAAGCTTTCTTT. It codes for CASSYDRSRAEAFF.

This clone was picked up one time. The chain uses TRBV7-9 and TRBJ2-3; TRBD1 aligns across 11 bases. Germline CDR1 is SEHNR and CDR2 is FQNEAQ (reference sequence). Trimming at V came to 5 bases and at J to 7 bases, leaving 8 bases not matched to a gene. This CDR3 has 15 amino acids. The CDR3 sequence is CASSTRDRGKHTQYF. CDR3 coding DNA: TGTGCCAGCAGCACCCGGGACAGGGGGAAACATACGCAGTATTTT.

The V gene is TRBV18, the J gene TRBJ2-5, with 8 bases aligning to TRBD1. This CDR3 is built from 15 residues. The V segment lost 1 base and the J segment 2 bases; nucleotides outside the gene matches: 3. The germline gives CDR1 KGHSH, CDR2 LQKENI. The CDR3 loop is CASSPLTGEQETQYF. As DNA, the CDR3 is TGTGCCAGCTCACCACTGACAGGGGAACAAGAGACCCAGTACTTC. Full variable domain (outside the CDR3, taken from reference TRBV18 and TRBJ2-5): NAGVMQNPRHLVRRRGQEARLRCSPMKGHSHVYWYRQLPEEGLKFMVYLQKENIIDESGMPKERFSAEFPKEGPSILRIQQVVRGDSAAYFCASSPLTGEQETQYFGPGTRLLVL.

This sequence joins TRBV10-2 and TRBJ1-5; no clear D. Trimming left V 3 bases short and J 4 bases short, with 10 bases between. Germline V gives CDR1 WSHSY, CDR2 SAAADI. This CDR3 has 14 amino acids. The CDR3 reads CASSDWTGNQPQHF. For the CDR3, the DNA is TGCGCCAGCAGTGATTGGACGGGGAATCAGCCCCAGCATTTT.

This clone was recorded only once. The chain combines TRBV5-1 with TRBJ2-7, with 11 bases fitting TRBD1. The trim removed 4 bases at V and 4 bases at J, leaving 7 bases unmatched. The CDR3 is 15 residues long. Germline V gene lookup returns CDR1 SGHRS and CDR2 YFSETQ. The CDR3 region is CASSAGTGGRYEQYV. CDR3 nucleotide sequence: TGCGCCAGCAGCGCCGGGACAGGGGGAAGGTACGAGCAGTACGTC.

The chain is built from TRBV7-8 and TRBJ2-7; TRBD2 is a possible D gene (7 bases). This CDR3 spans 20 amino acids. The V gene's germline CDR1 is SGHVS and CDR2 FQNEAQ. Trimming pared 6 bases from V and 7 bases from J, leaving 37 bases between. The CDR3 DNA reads TGTGCCAGCAGACCCCTAGGGGGGGGGCTCCTATTTTATCCTATAAGGGAGCAGTACGTC. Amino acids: CASRPLGGGLLFYPIREQYV.

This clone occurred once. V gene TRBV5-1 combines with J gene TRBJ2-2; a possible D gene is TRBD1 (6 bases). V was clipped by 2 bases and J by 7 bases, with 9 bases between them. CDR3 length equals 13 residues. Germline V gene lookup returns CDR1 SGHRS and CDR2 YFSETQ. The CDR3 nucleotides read TGCGCCAGCAGCTTACCAGGGGTCGGGGAGCTGTTTTTT. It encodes CASSLPGVGELFF.

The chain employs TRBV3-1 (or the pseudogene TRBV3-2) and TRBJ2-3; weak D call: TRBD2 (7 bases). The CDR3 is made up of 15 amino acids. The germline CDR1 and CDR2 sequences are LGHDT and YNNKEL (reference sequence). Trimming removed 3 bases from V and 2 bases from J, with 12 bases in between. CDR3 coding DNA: TGTGCCAGCAGCCATAAGGGGGGGGCCACAGATACGCAGTATTTT. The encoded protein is CASSHKGGATDTQYF.

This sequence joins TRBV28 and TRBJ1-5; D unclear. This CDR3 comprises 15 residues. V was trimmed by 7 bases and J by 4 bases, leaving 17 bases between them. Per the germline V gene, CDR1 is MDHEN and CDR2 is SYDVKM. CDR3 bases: TGTGCCAGCACGGGGAGGTCCTTAGGGAATCAGCCCCAGCATTTT. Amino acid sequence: CASTGRSLGNQPQHF.

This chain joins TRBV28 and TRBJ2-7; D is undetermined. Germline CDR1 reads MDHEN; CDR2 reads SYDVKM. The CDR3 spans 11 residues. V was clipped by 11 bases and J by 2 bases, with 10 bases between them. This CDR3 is CACWQAYEQYV. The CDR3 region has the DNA TGTGCCTGCTGGCAGGCCTACGAGCAGTACGTC.

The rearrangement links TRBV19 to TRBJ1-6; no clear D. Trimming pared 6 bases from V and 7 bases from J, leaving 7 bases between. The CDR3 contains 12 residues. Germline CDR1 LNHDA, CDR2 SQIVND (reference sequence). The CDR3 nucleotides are TGTGCCAGTAGCTTTCTGAATTCACCCCTCCACTTT. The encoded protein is CASSFLNSPLHF.

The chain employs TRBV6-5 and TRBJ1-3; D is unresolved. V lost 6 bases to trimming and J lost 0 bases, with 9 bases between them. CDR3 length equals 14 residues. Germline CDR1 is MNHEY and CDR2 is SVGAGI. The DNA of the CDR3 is TGTGCCAGCAGCGTATCCTACTCTGGAAACACCATATATTTT. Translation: CASSVSYSGNTIYF.

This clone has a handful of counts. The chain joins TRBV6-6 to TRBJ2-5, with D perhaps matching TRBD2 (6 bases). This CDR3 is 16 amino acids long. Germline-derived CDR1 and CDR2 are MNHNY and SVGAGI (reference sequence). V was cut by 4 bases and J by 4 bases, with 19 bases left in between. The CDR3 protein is CASSSLRGDPRETQYF. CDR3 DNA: TGTGCCAGCAGTTCCCTCCGCGGGGATCCAAGAGAGACCCAGTACTTC.

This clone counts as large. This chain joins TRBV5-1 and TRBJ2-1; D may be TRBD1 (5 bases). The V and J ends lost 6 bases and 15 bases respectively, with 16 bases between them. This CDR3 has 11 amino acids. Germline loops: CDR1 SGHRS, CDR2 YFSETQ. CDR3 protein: CASNYQAGSFF. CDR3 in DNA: TGCGCCAGCAATTACCAGGCAGGGTCGTTCTTC. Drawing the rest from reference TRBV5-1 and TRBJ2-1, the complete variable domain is KAGVTQTPRYLIKTRGQQVTLSCSPISGHRSVSWYQQTPGQGLQFLFEYFSETQRNKGNFPGRFSGRQFSNSRSEMNVSTLELGDSALYLCASNYQAGSFFGPGTRLTVL.

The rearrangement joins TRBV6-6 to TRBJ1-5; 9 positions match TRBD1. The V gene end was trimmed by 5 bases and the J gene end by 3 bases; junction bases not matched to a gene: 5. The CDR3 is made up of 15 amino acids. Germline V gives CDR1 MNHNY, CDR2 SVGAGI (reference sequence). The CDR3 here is CASSQGTGINQPQHF. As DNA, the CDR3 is TGTGCCAGCAGTCAAGGGACAGGGATCAATCAGCCCCAGCATTTT.

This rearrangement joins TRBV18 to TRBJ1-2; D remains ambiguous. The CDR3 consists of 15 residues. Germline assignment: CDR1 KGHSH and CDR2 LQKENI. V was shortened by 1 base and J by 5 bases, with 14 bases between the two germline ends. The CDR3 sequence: CASSPLEVAAYGYTF. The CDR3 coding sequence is TGTGCCAGCTCACCACTTGAGGTTGCAGCATATGGCTACACCTTC.

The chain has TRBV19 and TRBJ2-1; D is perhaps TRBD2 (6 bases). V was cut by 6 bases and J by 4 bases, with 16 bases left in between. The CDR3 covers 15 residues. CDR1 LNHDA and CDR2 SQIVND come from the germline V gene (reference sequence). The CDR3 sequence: CASSHSGSAYNEQFF. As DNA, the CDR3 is TGTGCCAGTAGCCATAGCGGTAGCGCATACAATGAGCAGTTCTTC.

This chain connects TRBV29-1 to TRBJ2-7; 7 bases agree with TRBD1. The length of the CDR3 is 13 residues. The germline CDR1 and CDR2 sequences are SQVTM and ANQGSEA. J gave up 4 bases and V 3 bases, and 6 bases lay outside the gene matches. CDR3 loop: CSVEIARGYEQYF. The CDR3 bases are TGCAGCGTTGAGATCGCCAGGGGGTACGAGCAGTACTTC.

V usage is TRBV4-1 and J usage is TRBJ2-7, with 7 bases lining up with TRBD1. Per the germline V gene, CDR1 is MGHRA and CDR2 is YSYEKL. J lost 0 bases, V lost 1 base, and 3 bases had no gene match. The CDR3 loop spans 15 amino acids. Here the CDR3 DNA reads TGCGCCAGCAGCCAAGGACAGGGTAGCTCCTACGAGCAGTACTTC. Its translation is CASSQGQGSSYEQYF.

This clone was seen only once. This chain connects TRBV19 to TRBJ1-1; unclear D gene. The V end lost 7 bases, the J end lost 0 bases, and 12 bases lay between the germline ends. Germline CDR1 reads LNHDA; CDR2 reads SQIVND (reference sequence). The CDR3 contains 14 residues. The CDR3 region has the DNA TGTGCCAGTACACGAGGGCAAGTGAACACTGAAGCTTTCTTT. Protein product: CASTRGQVNTEAFF.

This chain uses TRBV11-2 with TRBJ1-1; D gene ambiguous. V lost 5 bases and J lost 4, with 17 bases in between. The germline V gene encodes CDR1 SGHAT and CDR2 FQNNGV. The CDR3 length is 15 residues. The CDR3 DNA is TGTGCCAGCAGCGAAGACTTTGGAGGGATCACTGAAGCTTTCTTT. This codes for CASSEDFGGITEAFF.

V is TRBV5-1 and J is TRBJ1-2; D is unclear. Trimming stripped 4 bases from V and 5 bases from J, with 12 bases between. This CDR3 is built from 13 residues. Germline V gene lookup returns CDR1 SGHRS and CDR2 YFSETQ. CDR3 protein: CASSPSGEYGYTF. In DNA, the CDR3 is TGCGCCAGCAGCCCCTCCGGGGAGTATGGCTACACCTTC.

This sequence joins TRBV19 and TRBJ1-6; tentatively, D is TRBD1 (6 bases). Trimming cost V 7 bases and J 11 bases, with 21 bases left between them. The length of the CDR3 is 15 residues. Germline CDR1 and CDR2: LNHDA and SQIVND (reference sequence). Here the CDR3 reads CASTPRGGGSPPLHF. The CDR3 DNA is TGTGCCAGTACCCCTAGAGGGGGGGGCTCCCCACCCCTCCACTTT.

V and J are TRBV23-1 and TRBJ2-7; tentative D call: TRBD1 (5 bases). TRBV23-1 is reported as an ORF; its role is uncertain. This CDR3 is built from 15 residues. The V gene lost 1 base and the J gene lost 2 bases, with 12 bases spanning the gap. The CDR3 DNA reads TGCGCCAGCAGTCAATTAACAGGTCTAGCCTACGAGCAGTACGTC. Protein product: CASSQLTGLAYEQYV.